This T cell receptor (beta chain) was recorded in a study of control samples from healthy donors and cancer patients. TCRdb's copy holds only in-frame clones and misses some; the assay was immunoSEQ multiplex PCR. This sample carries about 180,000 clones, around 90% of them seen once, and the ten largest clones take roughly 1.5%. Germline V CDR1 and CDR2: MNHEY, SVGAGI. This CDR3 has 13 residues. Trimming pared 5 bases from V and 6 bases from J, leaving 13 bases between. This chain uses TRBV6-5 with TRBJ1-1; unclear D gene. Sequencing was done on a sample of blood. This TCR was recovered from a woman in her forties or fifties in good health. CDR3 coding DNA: TGTGCCAGCAGTACCCCCCGATTTGCTGAAGCTTTCTTT. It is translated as CASSTPRFAEAFF.